The 27 T cell receptor beta chains below come from one sample, sequenced in a study of OX40 agonist ivuxolimab in advanced cancers. TCRdb's copy holds only in-frame clones and misses some; the assay was immunoSEQ multiplex PCR. The sample lists about 70,000 clones; about 81% were seen once. Sequencing was performed on CD4+ or CD8+ T cells sorted from blood, taken in a trial of the OX40 agonist ivuxolimab. These TCRs come from an adult with an advanced solid tumor such as melanoma, head and neck, liver or kidney cancer.

This clone is medium-sized. The CDR3 DNA follows: TGTGCCAGCAGTCGGACAGAAAACTACGAGCAGTACTTC. This sequence encodes CASSRTENYEQYF. The chain carries TRBV2 and TRBJ2-7; tentatively, D is TRBD1 (6 bases). Between the trimmed V and J ends, which lost 5 bases and 3 bases, there was a span of 11 bases. Germline lookup yields CDR1 SNHLY and CDR2 FYNNEI. There are 13 residues in the CDR3.

The V gene is TRBV29-1, the J gene TRBJ2-3; D possibly corresponds to TRBD2 (5 bases). The germline V and J ends were trimmed by 2 bases and 3 bases, with 12 bases remaining between them. The germline V gene encodes CDR1 SQVTM and CDR2 ANQGSEA. CDR3 length equals 14 residues. The CDR3 sequence: CSVESGWGTDTQYF. Written as DNA, the CDR3 is TGCAGCGTTGAAAGCGGCTGGGGAACAGATACGCAGTATTTT.

The J gene is TRBJ1-2, the V gene TRBV6-5; D might be TRBD1 (6 bases). Trimming shortened V by 2 bases and J by 3 bases, and 10 bases separated the two germline ends. The CDR3 loop spans 14 amino acids. Germline assignment: CDR1 MNHEY and CDR2 SVGAGI. The CDR3 loop reads CASSYGQSYYGYTF. In DNA, the CDR3 is TGTGCCAGCAGTTACGGACAGTCCTACTATGGCTACACCTTC.

The CDR3 here is CASSPEVAGHPRGGYTF. CDR3 in DNA: TGTGCCAGCAGCCCTGAAGTTGCTGGACATCCTAGAGGTGGCTACACCTTC. The chain links TRBV16 to TRBJ1-2; D possibly corresponds to TRBD1 (5 bases). The CDR3 contains 17 residues. V lost 4 bases and J 7 bases, leaving 25 bases between the germline ends. CDR1 is KGHSY and CDR2 is FQNENV in the germline V gene.

This rearrangement joins TRBV6-5 to TRBJ2-3; 13 positions match TRBD2. The CDR3 covers 15 residues. Looked up from germline, CDR1 is MNHEY and CDR2 is SVGAGI. V lost 5 bases to trimming and J lost 5 bases; unmatched junction nucleotides: 4. The CDR3 loop reads CASSPLAGGRDTQYF. CDR3 in DNA: TGTGCCAGCAGTCCACTAGCGGGGGGGCGAGATACGCAGTATTTT.

The chain joins TRBV9 to TRBJ2-5; 8 bases fit TRBD2. The J segment lost 2 bases and the V segment lost 0 bases, leaving 12 bases of the junction unmatched. The CDR3 runs 18 residues. The germline V gene has CDR1 SGDLS and CDR2 YYNGEE. The chain's CDR3 is CASSVEAGPAGVQETQYF. CDR3 bases: TGTGCCAGCAGCGTAGAAGCTGGTCCAGCGGGGGTACAAGAGACCCAGTACTTC.

The chain has TRBV5-1 and TRBJ1-6, with 8 bases fitting TRBD1. The CDR3 runs 17 residues. Trimming cost V 3 bases and J 9 bases; bases outside gene matches: 14. Germline loops: CDR1 SGHRS, CDR2 YFSETQ. The CDR3 sequence is CASSSGQGRFRSSPLHF. The CDR3, as DNA: TGCGCCAGCAGCTCCGGACAGGGTCGATTTAGAAGTTCACCCCTCCACTTT.

CDR3 in DNA: TGTGCCAGTAGTTTGGGGGGTCGAGGCTACAATGAGCAGTTCTTC. Protein product: CASSLGGRGYNEQFF. The rearrangement links TRBV19 to TRBJ2-1, with D perhaps TRBD2 (6 bases). The CDR3 spans 15 residues. Trimming left V 5 bases short and J 3 bases short, with 14 bases between. Germline lookup yields CDR1 LNHDA and CDR2 SQIVND (reference sequence).

The chain recombines TRBV7-3 with TRBJ2-1, with D tentatively TRBD1 (5 bases). The CDR3 length is 14 residues. Trimming left V 2 bases short and J 8 bases short, with 13 bases between. Germline loops: CDR1 SGHTA, CDR2 FQGTGA. The CDR3 spells CASSLVLQGDEQFF. In DNA, the CDR3 is TGTGCCAGCAGCTTAGTCCTGCAAGGGGATGAGCAGTTCTTC.

The rearrangement links TRBV7-7 to TRBJ2-1; 9 bases align to TRBD1. The CDR3 sequence is 15 residues long. V lost 1 base, J lost 3 bases, and 1 base stayed unmatched. CDR1 and CDR2 (germline): SSHAT, FNYEAQ (reference sequence). This chain's CDR3 is CASSLGTGDYNEQFF. Here the CDR3 DNA reads TGTGCCAGCAGCTTAGGGACAGGGGACTACAATGAGCAGTTCTTC. Variable domain in full (rest from reference TRBV7-7 and TRBJ2-1): GAGVSQSPRYKVTKRGQDVTLRCDPISSHATLYWYQQALGQGPEFLTYFNYEAQPDKSGLPSDRFSAERPEGSISTLTIQRTEQRDSAMYRCASSLGTGDYNEQFFGPGTRLTVL.

The chain's CDR3 is CASSLVGGQAFF. CDR3 DNA sequence: TGTGCCAGCAGCTTAGTAGGGGGGCAGGCTTTCTTT. This rearrangement joins TRBV7-6 to TRBJ1-1; weak D call: TRBD1 (6 bases). The CDR3 is 12 amino acids. V lost 1 base and J 11 bases, leaving 11 bases between the germline ends. CDR1 and CDR2 (germline): SGHVS, FNYEAQ.

The CDR3: CATSSPLTANYGYTF. For the CDR3, the DNA is TGTGCCACCAGCAGCCCTCTGACAGCTAACTATGGCTACACCTTC. The chain has TRBV15 and TRBJ1-2; TRBD1 might be the D (5 bases). V shed 3 bases and J shed 0 bases, with 11 bases lying between them. Germline CDR1 LNHNV, CDR2 YYDKDF (reference sequence). The CDR3 runs 15 residues.

The rearrangement joins TRBV7-3 to TRBJ1-1, with TRBD1 as a possible D gene (6 bases). The V gene's germline CDR1 is SGHTA and CDR2 FQGTGA. Trimming took 5 bases from V and 8 from J, leaving 15 bases between them. The CDR3 loop spans 13 amino acids. This CDR3 is CASSVYRDGEAFF. The DNA of the CDR3 is TGTGCCAGCAGCGTGTACAGGGACGGGGAAGCTTTCTTT. The whole variable domain, remainder taken from reference TRBV7-3 and TRBJ1-1, is GAGVSQTPSNKVTEKGKYVELRCDPISGHTALYWYRQSLGQGPEFLIYFQGTGAADDSGLPNDRFFAVRPEGSVSTLKIQRTERGDSAVYLCASSVYRDGEAFFGQGTRLTVV.

The rearrangement joins TRBV19 to TRBJ2-1, with TRBD2 matching 8 bases. V lost 8 bases to trimming and J lost 10 bases; unmatched junction nucleotides: 13. The CDR3 consists of 14 residues. Germline V gene sequence: CDR1 LNHDA, CDR2 SQIVND (reference sequence). This CDR3 reads CASAPGLDSGEQFF. The CDR3 DNA reads TGTGCCAGTGCTCCGGGACTAGACTCAGGAGAGCAGTTCTTC.

V usage is TRBV10-2 and J usage is TRBJ2-1, with 9 bases aligning to TRBD1. The ends lost 5 bases at V and 10 bases at J; junction bases unmatched: 6. The CDR3 extends over 13 amino acids. Per germline, CDR1 WSHSY and CDR2 SAAADI. CDR3 in DNA: TGCGCCAGCAGTAGGGACAGGGTTGAGGAGCAGTTCTTC. Amino acid sequence: CASSRDRVEEQFF.

The chain carries TRBV7-3 and TRBJ2-3, with D unclear. The CDR3 contains 14 residues. The V end was cut by 5 bases, the J end by 3 bases, with 12 bases between. Germline V lookup: CDR1 SGHTA, CDR2 FQGTGA. CDR3 sequence (DNA): TGTGCCAGCAGCCCCGGGCGAGTAACAGATACGCAGTATTTT. This codes for CASSPGRVTDTQYF.

The rearrangement joins TRBV19 to TRBJ1-1; D uncertain. This CDR3 contains 12 residues. V gave up 5 bases and J gave up 6 bases, with 10 bases separating them. CDR1 and CDR2 from the germline V gene are LNHDA and SQIVND (reference sequence). The DNA of the CDR3 is TGTGCCAGTAGTTCGGGTAACGCTGAAGCTTTCTTT. Its translation: CASSSGNAEAFF.

This chain uses TRBV10-3 with TRBJ1-2; D is possibly TRBD1 (5 bases). There are 12 residues in the CDR3. The germline V and J ends were trimmed by 7 bases and 8 bases, with 14 bases remaining between them. CDR1 is ENHRY and CDR2 is SYGVKD in the germline V gene. CDR3 sequence (DNA): TGTGCCATCACAGACAGTCAGTACGGCTACACCTTC. As protein: CAITDSQYGYTF.

V is TRBV6-1 and J is TRBJ1-2; D is unresolved. CDR3 size: 15 residues. V was trimmed by 0 bases and J by 10 bases, leaving 18 bases between them. The germline CDR1 and CDR2 sequences are MNHNS and SASEGT. In DNA form, the CDR3 reads TGTGCCAGCAGTGAAGCGAGAAGGACCCGGGGTACCTACACCTTC. Residues: CASSEARRTRGTYTF.

This clone was seen a handful of times. The rearrangement joins TRBV13 to TRBJ1-1; D remains unclear. In germline, CDR1 is PRHDT, CDR2 FYEKMQ (reference sequence). V lost 0 bases and J lost 1, with 24 bases in between. The CDR3 has 20 amino acids. CDR3 in amino acids: CASSLGNLGLGRVGNTEAFF. In DNA form, the CDR3 reads TGTGCCAGCAGCTTAGGCAATTTGGGCCTGGGGAGGGTAGGGAACACTGAAGCTTTCTTT.

V is TRBV9 and J is TRBJ2-2; TRBD2 is a possible D gene (6 bases). The CDR3 has 14 residues. V lost 1 base to trimming and J lost 6 bases, with 10 bases between them. The germline V gene has CDR1 SGDLS and CDR2 YYNGEE. The CDR3 bases are TGTGCCAGCAGCGTACTCGGGGGTTCCGGGGAGCTGTTTTTT. It is translated as CASSVLGGSGELFF.

The chain is built from TRBV6-4 and TRBJ1-2, with D possibly being TRBD1 (5 bases). CDR1 and CDR2 from the germline V gene are MRHNA and SNTAGT. This CDR3 is built from 14 residues. Trimming cost V 6 bases and J 8 bases, with 19 bases left between them. The CDR3, as DNA: TGTGCCAGCAGCCCCGGGACCCTGAGACCGGGCTACACCTTC. Its translation is CASSPGTLRPGYTF.

The CDR3, as DNA: TGTGCCAGCAGCGAACTAGCGGGAGGGTACAATGAGCAGTTCTTC. Translation gives CASSELAGGYNEQFF. The chain carries TRBV2 and TRBJ2-1, with 13 bases identical to TRBD2. CDR3 size: 15 residues. CDR1 is SNHLY, CDR2 FYNNEI, per germline. J was trimmed by 4 bases and V by 6 bases; bases with no gene match: 3. The full variable domain, rest sourced from reference TRBV2 and TRBJ2-1, is EPEVTQTPSHQVTQMGQEVILRCVPISNHLYFYWYRQILGQKVEFLVSFYNNEISEKSEIFDDQFSVERPDGSNFTLKIRSTKLEDSAMYFCASSELAGGYNEQFFGPGTRLTVL.

The chain links TRBV5-1 to TRBJ1-1, with 10 bases matching TRBD1. J lost 3 bases, V lost 2 bases, and 4 bases had no gene match. Germline CDR1 and CDR2: SGHRS and YFSETQ. This CDR3 has 15 amino acids. For the CDR3, the DNA is TGCGCCAGCAGCTTTTCCGGGACAGGGGACACTGAAGCTTTCTTT. It specifies CASSFSGTGDTEAFF.

For this clone: The identical CDR3 is also encoded by other nucleotide sequences in the sample. The rearrangement links TRBV7-9 to TRBJ1-5; tentative D call: TRBD1 (5 bases). Trimming took 2 bases from V and 7 from J, leaving 9 bases between them. The germline CDR1 and CDR2 sequences are SEHNR and FQNEAQ (reference sequence). The CDR3 is 13 residues long. CDR3 DNA sequence: TGTGCCAGCAGCTTACAGGGAGACCAGCCCCAGCATTTT. Translating gives CASSLQGDQPQHF.

V gene TRBV30 combines with J gene TRBJ1-1; TRBD1 is a possible D gene (6 bases). CDR3 length: 14 residues. V shed 5 bases and J shed 1 base, with 14 bases lying between them. Germline assignment: CDR1 GTSNPN and CDR2 SVGIG (reference sequence). The CDR3 loop is CAWAGDIENTEAFF. CDR3 nucleotide sequence: TGTGCCTGGGCCGGGGACATAGAGAACACTGAAGCTTTCTTT.

V is TRBV29-1 and J is TRBJ1-1; D possibly corresponds to TRBD1 (5 bases). The CDR3 has 13 residues. Trimming shortened V by 4 bases and J by 0 bases, and 9 bases separated the two germline ends. The germline gives CDR1 SQVTM, CDR2 ANQGSEA. As DNA, the CDR3 is TGCAGCGTTGCCGACAGTGTGAACACTGAAGCTTTCTTT. Protein: CSVADSVNTEAFF.